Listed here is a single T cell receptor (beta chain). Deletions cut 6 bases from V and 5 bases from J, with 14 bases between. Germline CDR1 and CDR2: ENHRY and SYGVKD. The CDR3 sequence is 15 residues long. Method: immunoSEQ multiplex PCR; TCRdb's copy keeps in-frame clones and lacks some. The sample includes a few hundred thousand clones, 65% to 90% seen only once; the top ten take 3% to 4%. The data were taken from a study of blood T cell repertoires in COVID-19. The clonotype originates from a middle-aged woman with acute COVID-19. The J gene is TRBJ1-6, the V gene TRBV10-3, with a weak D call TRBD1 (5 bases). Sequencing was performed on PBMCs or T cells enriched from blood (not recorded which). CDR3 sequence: CAIRGLPRNNSPLHF. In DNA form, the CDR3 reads TGTGCCATCAGGGGGCTCCCGAGGAATAATTCACCCCTCCACTTT.